The clone carrying this T cell receptor (beta chain) came up many times. The antigen remains unidentified. The entry originates in a study of blood T cells in healthy people across ages. The study, taken as a whole, reports: Unsorted PBMC input precluded a conclusive naive versus antigen-experienced comparison.

The second PCR ran about 6 to 12 cycles with a sample-barcoded 5' primer and J-beta primers. Each sample yielded at least 2.5 million CDR3-containing paired-end reads. TCRdb re-called the 5' RACE reads with MiXCR, one entry per CDR3 protein. In the table there are around 1,000,000 distinct CDR3 sequences, 20% to 25% of which are singletons. Trimming stripped 0 bases from V and 4 bases from J, with 3 bases between. There are 12 residues in the CDR3. From germline, CDR1 is MGHRA and CDR2 YSYEKL. The sample was also reused in another study, on T cells of mothers and their children. As that report states: Compared with unrelated pairs, related mother-child pairs had slightly higher, non-significant overlap.

The chain combines TRBV4-1 with TRBJ2-5; the D is unclear. Sequencing input: blood. The source of this sequence is a girl under 10 years old in good health. The CDR3 spells CASSQETETQYF. CDR3 nucleotides: TGCGCCAGCAGCCAAGAGACAGAGACCCAGTACTTC.